This entry lists 32 T cell receptor beta chains sequenced from one sample in a study of blood T cell repertoires in COVID-19. Clones were read by immunoSEQ multiplex PCR, and TCRdb kept only the in-frame ones, dropping some. The repertoire holds tens of thousands of clones, 87% seen once, with more than 3% in the top ten. Sequences were obtained from peripheral blood. The receptors here all came from a woman aged 50 to 60 with COVID-19, enrolled during active disease.

The V and J genes are TRBV6-6 and TRBJ2-7, with 7 nucleotides matching TRBD2. The germline CDR1 and CDR2 sequences are MNHNY and SVGAGI (reference sequence). This CDR3 is built from 14 residues. The trim removed 3 bases at V and 5 bases at J, leaving 7 bases unmatched. The DNA for the CDR3 is TGTGCCAGCAGTTATGCGGGGGATATTAACGAGCAGTACTTC. This gives the protein CASSYAGDINEQYF.

The chain is built from TRBV6-6 and TRBJ2-1; TRBD2 matches 7 bases. Unmatched junction bases numbered 14, after V lost 9 bases and J lost 6 bases. Germline CDR1 and CDR2: MNHNY and SVGAGI (reference sequence). CDR3 size: 15 residues. The CDR3 spells CASYGGRGSGNEQFF. The CDR3 DNA sequence: TGTGCCAGTTACGGAGGGAGGGGCTCGGGCAATGAGCAGTTCTTC.

The chain links TRBV5-1 to TRBJ2-2; D uncertain. The germline V gene encodes CDR1 SGHRS and CDR2 YFSETQ. The CDR3 loop spans 13 amino acids. Trimming removed 4 bases at V and 4 bases at J, with 8 bases between. The CDR3 sequence: CASSTSVTGELFF. CDR3 nucleotide sequence: TGCGCCAGCAGCACCAGCGTCACCGGGGAGCTGTTTTTT.

V is TRBV27 and J is TRBJ2-3, with D perhaps TRBD2 (6 bases). Per germline, CDR1 MNHEY and CDR2 SMNVEV (reference sequence). The V end was cut by 2 bases, the J end by 0 bases, with 18 bases between. The CDR3 is 18 residues long. Here the CDR3 reads CASSLRSVGSGSTDTQYF. The CDR3 DNA reads as TGTGCCAGCAGTTTAAGGTCGGTAGGTAGCGGAAGCACAGATACGCAGTATTTT.

This chain links TRBV5-6 with TRBJ2-5; a possible D gene is TRBD2 (6 bases). Trimming took off 1 base at V and 2 bases at J, with 9 bases between the two ends. CDR3 length equals 14 residues. Germline CDR1 is SGHDT and CDR2 is YYEEEE. The CDR3 spells CASSLSGLQETQYF. CDR3 sequence (DNA): TGTGCCAGCAGCTTGAGCGGGTTACAAGAGACCCAGTACTTC.

This clone rates as medium-sized. V gene TRBV2 combines with J gene TRBJ2-2; 11 bases are a match to TRBD1. This CDR3 contains 13 residues. Trimming cost V 6 bases and J 6 bases; bases outside gene matches: 0. Germline V CDR1 and CDR2: SNHLY, FYNNEI. The CDR3 region is CASRGQGAGELFF. The CDR3 region has the DNA TGTGCCAGCAGGGGACAGGGGGCCGGGGAGCTGTTTTTT.

The CDR3 nucleotides are TGTGCCAGCAGCGACGGAGGACTAGCGGAGACACAGTACTTC. It specifies CASSDGGLAETQYF. The V call is TRBV5-4, the J call TRBJ2-7; 10 bases map to TRBD2. The germline V gene has CDR1 SGHNT and CDR2 YYREEE (reference sequence). Germline trimming cut 4 bases from V and 10 bases from J; bases unmatched to any gene: 11. This CDR3 is 14 amino acids long. Full variable domain (rest looked up from reference TRBV5-4 and TRBJ2-7): ETGVTQSPTHLIKTRGQQVTLRCSSQSGHNTVSWYQQALGQGPQFIFQYYREEENGRGNFPPRFSGLQFPNYSSELNVNALELDDSALYLCASSDGGLAETQYFGPGTRLTVT.

In its sample, this clone was seen a few times. The chain employs TRBV5-1 and TRBJ2-7, with TRBD2 identical over 7 bases. Germline V CDR1 and CDR2: SGHRS, YFSETQ. This CDR3 comprises 13 residues. V dropped 1 base and J dropped 8; count of bases not matched to a gene: 6. The CDR3 here is CASSLTSEGKQYF. The DNA for the CDR3 is TGCGCCAGCAGCTTGACTAGCGAGGGAAAGCAGTACTTC.

V usage is TRBV20-1 and J usage is TRBJ1-4; 10 positions match TRBD1. Germline-derived CDR1 and CDR2 are DFQATT and SNEGSKA (reference sequence). This CDR3 is built from 14 residues. The V segment lost 3 bases and the J segment 8 bases; nucleotides outside the gene matches: 6. The CDR3 protein is CSASPGTGAEKLFF. The CDR3 DNA is TGCAGTGCTAGTCCCGGGACAGGGGCGGAAAAACTGTTTTTT.

The chain couples TRBV4-2 to TRBJ2-1, with D possibly TRBD2 on 6 matching bases. V gave up 3 bases and J gave up 6 bases, with 21 bases separating them. This CDR3 comprises 17 residues. Germline V lookup: CDR1 LGHNA, CDR2 YNFKEQ. The CDR3 spells CASSHRFPGVMGNEQFF. The CDR3 DNA reads as TGTGCCAGCAGCCATCGATTCCCGGGAGTTATGGGCAATGAGCAGTTCTTC.

V usage is TRBV6-6 and J usage is TRBJ2-1; a possible D gene is TRBD2 (6 bases). The CDR3 covers 11 residues. The V end was cut by 5 bases, the J end by 15 bases, with 14 bases between. Germline V gene data show CDR1 as MNHNY and CDR2 as SVGAGI (reference sequence). CDR3 nucleotides: TGTGCCAGCAGTGGGGACTCCCTTTGGTTCTTC. As protein: CASSGDSLWFF.

The chain joins TRBV28 to TRBJ1-1, with D maybe TRBD1 (5 bases). Germline V gives CDR1 MDHEN, CDR2 SYDVKM. Trimming shortened V by 2 bases and J by 3 bases, and 13 bases separated the two germline ends. This CDR3 has 15 residues. CDR3 DNA sequence: TGTGCCAGCAGTTTAACCGGGGCGGGAGACACTGAAGCTTTCTTT. It translates to CASSLTGAGDTEAFF.

This chain joins TRBV7-3 and TRBJ1-4, with D perhaps TRBD1 (6 bases). V lost 5 bases, J lost 8 bases, and 12 bases lay in between. Germline V CDR1 and CDR2: SGHTA, FQGTGA. This CDR3 contains 13 residues. CDR3 nucleotides: TGTGCCAGCAGCCCAGGGGTTGGCGAAAAACTGTTTTTT. Protein product: CASSPGVGEKLFF. Based on the CDR3 plus reference TRBV7-3 and TRBJ1-4, the full variable domain is GAGVSQTPSNKVTEKGKYVELRCDPISGHTALYWYRQSLGQGPEFLIYFQGTGAADDSGLPNDRFFAVRPEGSVSTLKIQRTERGDSAVYLCASSPGVGEKLFFGSGTQLSVL.

This chain connects TRBV28 to TRBJ1-4, with a weak D call TRBD1 (5 bases). Trimming removed 3 bases from V and 7 bases from J, with 12 bases in between. This CDR3 is built from 14 residues. From germline, CDR1 is MDHEN and CDR2 SYDVKM. CDR3 in DNA: TGTGCCAGCAGTTTGTCAGGGTTAGGTGAAAAACTGTTTTTT. Its translation: CASSLSGLGEKLFF.

This chain uses TRBV30 with TRBJ2-3; the match to TRBD2 covers 7 bases. The J segment lost 3 bases and the V segment lost 4 bases, leaving 7 bases of the junction unmatched. The CDR3 is 14 amino acids. CDR1 and CDR2 from the germline V gene are GTSNPN and SVGIG (reference sequence). CDR3 nucleotides: TGTGCCTGGACGAGGGCCGGGGGGACAGATACGCAGTATTTT. Protein product: CAWTRAGGTDTQYF. Variable domain in full (rest from reference TRBV30 and TRBJ2-3): SQTIHQWPATLVQPVGSPLSLECTVEGTSNPNLYWYRQAAGRGLQLLFYSVGIGQISSEVPQNLSASRPQDRQFILSSKKLLLSDSGFYLCAWTRAGGTDTQYFGPGTRLTVL.

The chain carries TRBV5-1 and TRBJ1-5, with D hard to call. CDR1 SGHRS and CDR2 YFSETQ come from the germline V gene. Trimming took 0 bases from V and 1 from J, leaving 14 bases between them. This CDR3 is built from 17 residues. CDR3 loop: CASSLEPGSPSNQPQHF. CDR3 sequence (DNA): TGCGCCAGCAGCTTGGAACCGGGGAGCCCCAGCAATCAGCCCCAGCATTTT.

The V gene is TRBV27, the J gene TRBJ2-7; 15 nucleotides agree with TRBD2. Unmatched junction bases numbered 10, after V lost 2 bases and J lost 5 bases. Germline V CDR1 and CDR2: MNHEY, SMNVEV (reference sequence). This CDR3 comprises 18 residues. CDR3 region: CASSLHNLGLAGGNEQYF. DNA for the CDR3: TGTGCCAGCAGTTTACATAACCTGGGACTAGCGGGAGGCAACGAGCAGTACTTC.

The rearrangement links TRBV5-1 to TRBJ2-7, with TRBD2 as a possible D gene (5 bases). CDR3 length: 12 residues. Trimming took 3 bases from V and 7 from J, leaving 11 bases between them. Germline CDR1 is SGHRS and CDR2 is YFSETQ. Here the CDR3 reads CASSSAGREQYF. The CDR3, as DNA: TGCGCCAGCAGCTCGGCGGGCCGTGAGCAGTACTTC. The full variable domain, completed using reference TRBV5-1 and TRBJ2-7, is KAGVTQTPRYLIKTRGQQVTLSCSPISGHRSVSWYQQTPGQGLQFLFEYFSETQRNKGNFPGRFSGRQFSNSRSEMNVSTLELGDSALYLCASSSAGREQYFGPGTRLTVT.

This clone came up once. The CDR3 DNA reads as TGTGCCAGCAGCCGGTGGGACTTTGACACCGGGGAGCTGTTTTTT. This encodes CASSRWDFDTGELFF. The rearrangement links TRBV7-9 to TRBJ2-2, with D maybe TRBD2 (6 bases). CDR3 length: 15 residues. V gave up 5 bases and J gave up 3 bases, with 13 bases separating them. Germline V gene sequence: CDR1 SEHNR, CDR2 FQNEAQ (reference sequence).

V usage is TRBV28 and J usage is TRBJ2-6; 7 nucleotides match TRBD1. The CDR3 loop spans 19 amino acids. Germline trimming cut 5 bases from V and 0 bases from J; bases unmatched to any gene: 13. Germline-derived CDR1 and CDR2 are MDHEN and SYDVKM. The CDR3 sequence: CASSPFLGTASSGANVLTF. CDR3 sequence (DNA): TGTGCCAGCAGTCCGTTTCTTGGGACAGCCAGCTCTGGGGCCAACGTCCTGACTTTC.

This clone came up once. The chain combines TRBV19 with TRBJ2-5, with a tentative D call TRBD1 (7 bases). Germline V gene lookup returns CDR1 LNHDA and CDR2 SQIVND (reference sequence). The V end was cut by 3 bases, the J end by 1 base, with 12 bases between. The CDR3 is made up of 15 amino acids. The CDR3 DNA sequence: TGTGCCAGTAGTATGGGAGGACAGGCCCAAGAGACCCAGTACTTC. Residues: CASSMGGQAQETQYF.

As concerns this clone: At one of its ends the junction is not consistent with the germline gene, which may arise from a read error. The J gene is TRBJ1-3, the V gene TRBV11-2; the D is unclear. The CDR3 covers 15 residues. The germline V gene encodes CDR1 SGHAT and CDR2 FQNNGV. As DNA, the CDR3 is TGTGCCAGCAGCCTAGACGGCGGTTCTGGAAACACCATATATTTT. It encodes CASSLDGGSGNTIYF. The full variable domain, rest sourced from reference TRBV11-2 and TRBJ1-3, is EAGVAQSPRYKIIEKRQSVAFWCNPISGHATLYWYQQILGQGPKLLIQFQNNGVVDDSQLPKDRFSAERLKGVDSTLKIQPAKLEDSAVYLCASSLDGGSGNTIYFGEGSWLTVV.

CDR3 nucleotide sequence: TGCGCCAGCAGCCGGGAGGCGGGGAGTTCACCCCTCCACTTT. Encoded protein: CASSREAGSSPLHF. The V call is TRBV4-3, the J call TRBJ1-6; no clear D gene. V dropped 4 bases and J dropped 9 bases, with 13 bases sitting between them. This CDR3 spans 14 amino acids. CDR1 and CDR2 from the germline V gene are LGHNA and YSLEER.

J is TRBJ2-6 and V is TRBV19, with D unclear. The CDR3 has 15 amino acids. CDR1 is LNHDA and CDR2 is SQIVND in the germline V gene (reference sequence). Trimming stripped 6 bases from V and 1 base from J, with 10 bases between. CDR3: CASSFQRSGANVLTF. In DNA form, the CDR3 reads TGTGCCAGTAGCTTCCAGCGATCTGGGGCCAACGTCCTGACTTTC.

The rearrangement uses TRBV28 and TRBJ1-2; 9 nucleotides agree with TRBD1. There are 15 residues in the CDR3. The V gene end was trimmed by 8 bases and the J gene end by 3 bases; junction bases not matched to a gene: 10. Germline CDR1 and CDR2: MDHEN and SYDVKM. CDR3: CASLEDRGADYGYTF. The CDR3 nucleotides are TGTGCCAGCCTGGAGGACAGGGGCGCGGACTATGGCTACACCTTC.

V and J are TRBV6-5 and TRBJ1-1; 8 positions match TRBD1. The CDR3 length is 14 residues. The trim removed 4 bases at V and 4 bases at J, leaving 5 bases unmatched. Germline CDR1 reads MNHEY; CDR2 reads SVGAGI. In nucleotides, the CDR3 is TGTGCCAGCAGTTGGGACAGGTCAGTCACTGAAGCTTTCTTT. Amino acid sequence: CASSWDRSVTEAFF.

V and J are TRBV5-5 and TRBJ2-1; tentatively, D is TRBD1 (6 bases). The CDR3 length is 15 residues. Per the germline V gene, CDR1 is SGHKS and CDR2 is YYEKEE (reference sequence). The V and J ends lost 0 bases and 2 bases respectively, with 9 bases between them. CDR3 coding DNA: TGTGCCAGCAGCTTGGACAGGGCACCCTACAATGAGCAGTTCTTC. Its protein product is CASSLDRAPYNEQFF.

The V gene is TRBV7-8, the J gene TRBJ2-7, with 8 bases that match TRBD1. J was trimmed by 3 bases and V by 6 bases; bases with no gene match: 13. Looked up from germline, CDR1 is SGHVS and CDR2 is FQNEAQ. The CDR3 has 16 amino acids. The CDR3 is CASSLTRTGRGYEQYF. The DNA of the CDR3 is TGTGCCAGCAGTCTTACCCGGACAGGGAGAGGCTACGAGCAGTACTTC.

This chain joins TRBV27 and TRBJ1-6; 7 bases are a match to TRBD1. The J segment lost 6 bases and the V segment lost 5 bases, leaving 4 bases of the junction unmatched. From germline, CDR1 is MNHEY and CDR2 SMNVEV (reference sequence). The CDR3 consists of 14 residues. The CDR3, as DNA: TGTGCCAGCAGTCCTGGGACAGCTAATTCACCCCTCCACTTT. Its translation is CASSPGTANSPLHF.

This clone appeared a single time. The gene calls are TRBV27 and TRBJ2-1; 8 nucleotides align to TRBD2. Germline CDR1 is MNHEY and CDR2 is SMNVEV (reference sequence). The length of the CDR3 is 15 residues. Losses at the gene ends were 9 bases for V and 10 bases for J; bases not matched to a gene: 17. The chain's CDR3 is CASAGVGAGVDEQFF. Here the CDR3 DNA reads TGTGCCAGTGCGGGGGTGGGAGCGGGAGTTGACGAGCAGTTCTTC.

This clone was counted once. The chain links TRBV28 to TRBJ1-5, with a tentative D call TRBD1 (5 bases). CDR1 is MDHEN, CDR2 SYDVKM, per germline. The CDR3 has 19 residues. V was shortened by 2 bases and J by 0 bases, with 20 bases between the two germline ends. The CDR3 DNA sequence: TGTGCCAGCAGTTTAACGGGGGGACGGGTTAGTGATAGCAATCAGCCCCAGCATTTT. Protein: CASSLTGGRVSDSNQPQHF.

This chain joins TRBV6-2 or TRBV6-3 and TRBJ2-5, with D possibly TRBD1 on 6 matching bases. The V gene lost 0 bases and the J gene lost 3 bases, with 11 bases spanning the gap. The CDR3 loop spans 15 amino acids. The germline gives CDR1 MNHEY, CDR2 SVGEGT. CDR3 in amino acids: CASSYSHGQKETQYF. The CDR3 DNA reads TGTGCCAGCAGTTACTCCCACGGACAGAAAGAGACCCAGTACTTC.